Below, 24 T cell receptor beta chains from the same sample are listed, as sequenced in a study of monozygotic twins with inflammatory bowel disease. TCRdb re-called the 5' RACE reads; every CDR3 protein appears as one record, without DNA. This listing includes around 370,000 distinct CDR3 sequences. What was sequenced was blood. These TCRs come from a human donor with ulcerative colitis or Crohn's disease, or a healthy co-twin of an affected twin (not recorded which).

The chain uses TRBV5-1 and TRBJ2-7; TCRdb gives TRBD1 as the D gene, but with no DNA this cannot be confirmed. Germline V gene data show CDR1 as SGHRS and CDR2 as YFSETQ. This CDR3 comprises 14 residues. This CDR3 reads CASSQDRFSYEQYF.

This CDR3 reads CASSYKGPGQQYF. This sequence joins TRBV7-8 and TRBJ2-7; TCRdb outputs TRBD1, but without DNA this stays unchecked. Germline lookup yields CDR1 SGHVS and CDR2 FQNEAQ. This CDR3 comprises 13 residues.

The V and J genes are TRBV5-1 and TRBJ2-4; TCRdb outputs TRBD1, but without DNA this stays unchecked. The CDR3 is 14 amino acids. The germline gives CDR1 SGHRS, CDR2 YFSETQ. This CDR3 is CASSLLGQGREQYF.

J is TRBJ2-1 and V is TRBV7-3; TCRdb lists TRBD2, though no DNA is available to test this call. From germline, CDR1 is SGHTA and CDR2 FQGTGA. The CDR3 extends over 15 amino acids. This CDR3 reads CASSLRASGYNEQFF.

CDR3 amino acids: CASSLEGSLSSYNSPLHF. This chain uses TRBV5-1 with TRBJ1-6; TCRdb's assignment of TRBD1 cannot be checked, as there is no DNA. The CDR3 loop spans 18 amino acids. Germline-derived CDR1 and CDR2 are SGHRS and YFSETQ.

The chain combines TRBV7-2 with TRBJ2-1; the D call from TCRdb, TRBD1, cannot be confirmed without DNA. Germline loops: CDR1 SGHTA, CDR2 FQGNSA. This CDR3 region has 15 residues. The CDR3 loop reads CASSLAGKPYNEQFF.

This chain joins TRBV20-1 and TRBJ2-5; the D call from TCRdb, TRBD1, cannot be confirmed without DNA. The V gene's germline CDR1 is DFQATT and CDR2 SNEGSKA (reference sequence). The CDR3 runs to 13 residues. CDR3 sequence: CSAWGDPQETQYF.

The rearrangement joins TRBV5-5 to TRBJ2-1; TCRdb lists TRBD1, though no DNA is available to test this call. CDR1 SGHKS and CDR2 YYEKEE come from the germline V gene (reference sequence). The CDR3 runs to 14 residues. This CDR3 is CASSPPHLINEQFF.

V gene TRBV11-2 combines with J gene TRBJ1-5; the D call of TRBD1 rests on TCRdb alone, since no DNA is present to check it. Germline V gene data show CDR1 as SGHAT and CDR2 as FQNNGV. The CDR3 is 14 amino acids. The CDR3: CASSLTGSDQPQHF.

This chain joins TRBV19 and TRBJ2-5; TCRdb's D call of TRBD1 is untestable without DNA. Germline CDR1 and CDR2: LNHDA and SQIVND (reference sequence). This CDR3 contains 13 residues. This chain's CDR3 is CASSGGGGETQYF.

CDR3: CASSFGQGYYYEQYF. The chain is built from TRBV11-2 and TRBJ2-7; TCRdb names TRBD1, which stays unverified in the absence of DNA. This CDR3 is built from 15 residues. Germline V lookup: CDR1 SGHAT, CDR2 FQNNGV.

The gene calls are TRBV28 and TRBJ2-6; TCRdb gives TRBD1 as the D gene, but with no DNA this cannot be confirmed. Germline CDR1 and CDR2: MDHEN and SYDVKM. The CDR3 is 15 residues long. The CDR3 here is CASSPSGTSLYVLTF.

CDR3 sequence reads: CASSLDYVSYEQYF. This chain links TRBV7-6 with TRBJ2-7. There are 14 residues in the CDR3. Germline V lookup: CDR1 SGHVS, CDR2 FNYEAQ.

The rearrangement uses TRBV19 and TRBJ1-5; the TCRdb D gene call, TRBD1, has no DNA to confirm it. This CDR3 has 15 residues. Germline loops: CDR1 LNHDA, CDR2 SQIVND (reference sequence). The CDR3 is CASSINDRENQPQHF.

The chain employs TRBV5-1 and TRBJ2-1; as DNA is missing, the TRBD2 call by TCRdb cannot be tested. CDR1 is SGHRS and CDR2 is YFSETQ in the germline V gene. CDR3 size: 15 residues. The CDR3: CASSLAPSGYNEQFF.

The rearrangement links TRBV11-2 to TRBJ2-6; TCRdb proposes TRBD1, but this gene call is untestable without DNA. The CDR3 runs 18 residues. In germline, CDR1 is SGHAT, CDR2 FQNNGV. This chain's CDR3 is CASSPQTGESSGANVLTF.

The chain combines TRBV25-1 with TRBJ1-2; TCRdb names TRBD1, which stays unverified in the absence of DNA. The CDR3 sequence is 14 residues long. Germline CDR1 is MGHDK and CDR2 is SYGVNS. The CDR3 region is CASSPETGHWGYTF.

The J gene is TRBJ1-1, the V gene TRBV7-6. The germline gives CDR1 SGHVS, CDR2 FNYEAQ. The CDR3 sequence is 15 residues long. The chain's CDR3 is CASTKEGLLNTEAFF.

The chain has TRBV6-1 and TRBJ2-7; TCRdb names TRBD1, which stays unverified in the absence of DNA. Germline CDR1 is MNHNS and CDR2 is SASEGT. The CDR3 runs 14 residues. The CDR3 protein is CASQRQPGQYEQYF.

The genes are TRBV18 and TRBJ1-2; the TRBD1 assignment by TCRdb is unverifiable without DNA. This CDR3 comprises 12 residues. Per the germline V gene, CDR1 is KGHSH and CDR2 is LQKENI. The CDR3 loop is CASSPGQSDPSF.

The chain employs TRBV29-1 and TRBJ1-2. The germline V gene encodes CDR1 SQVTM and CDR2 ANQGSEA. This CDR3 spans 12 amino acids. The chain's CDR3 is CSVDYGNYGYTF.

The chain joins TRBV2 to TRBJ2-3; TCRdb picks TRBD1, but there is no DNA to check that call. Germline V CDR1 and CDR2: SNHLY, FYNNEI. CDR3 length: 15 amino acids. This chain's CDR3 is CATTADRGQTDTQYF.

The chain links TRBV14 to TRBJ2-7. The CDR3 contains 12 residues. Germline V gene sequence: CDR1 SGHDN, CDR2 FVKESK. CDR3 protein: CASSQYLNEQYF.

The chain is built from TRBV27 and TRBJ1-1; TCRdb gives TRBD1 as the D gene, but with no DNA this cannot be confirmed. Germline CDR1 reads MNHEY; CDR2 reads SMNVEV (reference sequence). This CDR3 has 16 amino acids. The CDR3 sequence: CASSLGWDRGNTEAFF.